These 20 T cell receptor beta chains came from one sample sequenced in a study of T cell repertoires in cytomegalovirus infection. TCRdb passed the reads through MiXCR, listing each CDR3 protein once. The sample holds roughly 800,000 distinct CDR3 sequences, 25% to 30% seen once. These receptors have no identified antigens. The specimen was cultured CD8+ T cells from PBMCs, collected from culture after CMV antigen stimulation. The receptors stem from a human donor in good health (CMV status not recorded). Some clones in this sample may be carry-over from other donors' samples.

In this sample, this clonotype turned up many times. V is TRBV7-6 and J is TRBJ1-1, with D hard to call. This CDR3 spans 13 amino acids. The germline gives CDR1 SGHVS, CDR2 FNYEAQ. The V and J ends lost 5 bases and 5 bases respectively, with 12 bases between them. CDR3: CASSTLVGTEAFF. The CDR3 bases are TGTGCCAGCAGCACCCTGGTAGGGACTGAAGCTTTCTTT.

Comments on this clonotype: A much larger clone lies a single base off, so this may be a read error. J is TRBJ2-7 and V is TRBV28; TRBD1 agrees at 9 bases. CDR3 size: 15 residues. V shed 6 bases and J 2 bases; nucleotides not matched to a gene: 8. Germline V gene lookup returns CDR1 MDHEN and CDR2 SYDVKM. The CDR3 nucleotides are TGTGCCAGCAGCAACACAGGGGGCAAAGCCTACGAGCAGTACGTC. Translated, it gives CASSNTGGKAYEQYV.

In DNA, the CDR3 is TGCAGTGCTGGCACTTGGGGGGAGATAAACAATCAGCCCCAGCATTTT. Encoded protein: CSAGTWGEINNQPQHF. The V and J genes are TRBV20-1 and TRBJ1-5, with D perhaps matching TRBD1 (5 bases). V lost 5 bases and J 3 bases, leaving 20 bases between the germline ends. Germline CDR1 DFQATT, CDR2 SNEGSKA (reference sequence). The CDR3 runs to 16 residues.

This chain links TRBV5-1 with TRBJ2-5; D may be TRBD1 (5 bases). Trimming shortened V by 0 bases and J by 1 base, and 10 bases separated the two germline ends. Germline V lookup: CDR1 SGHRS, CDR2 YFSETQ. The CDR3 runs 15 residues. DNA for the CDR3: TGCGCCAGCAGCTTGGGACAGCTGCTCCAAGAGACCCAGTACTTC. Its protein is CASSLGQLLQETQYF.

In its sample, this clonotype was seen a few times. This sequence joins TRBV2 and TRBJ1-1; D ambiguous. Trimming left V 11 bases short and J 0 bases short, with 7 bases between. The CDR3 loop spans 11 amino acids. Germline V gives CDR1 SNHLY, CDR2 FYNNEI. The chain's CDR3 is CAARVNTEAFF. The CDR3 DNA reads TGTGCCGCCCGGGTGAACACTGAAGCTTTCTTT.

The rearrangement uses TRBV20-1 and TRBJ1-1; maybe TRBD1 (6 bases). The CDR3 has 14 residues. Germline CDR1 is DFQATT and CDR2 is SNEGSKA (reference sequence). The CDR3 nucleotides read TGCGGCTCGACAGGTCCCGGGGGGTTAACTGAAGCTTTCTTT. Translation: CGSTGPGGLTEAFF.

About this clonotype itself: Its ends do not fully match the called genes, so a read error is possible. This chain links TRBV24-1 with TRBJ2-1; a possible D gene is TRBD1 (6 bases). The CDR3 consists of 13 residues. Per germline, CDR1 KGHDR and CDR2 SFDVKD. The CDR3 DNA follows: TGTGCCACCATTGATTTGATAGGGGGTGAGCAGTTCTTC. Protein: CATIDLIGGEQFF.

This clonotype was seen many times. This chain links TRBV12-3 or TRBV12-4 with TRBJ2-3; D remains unclear. Between the trimmed V and J ends, which lost 0 bases and 4 bases, there was a span of 5 bases. The CDR3 extends over 13 amino acids. CDR3 nucleotides: TGTGCCAGCAGTTTAGCCCCGGCAGATACGCAGTATTTT. Its protein is CASSLAPADTQYF.

This chain joins TRBV4-1 and TRBJ1-1; TRBD1 aligns across 7 bases. V shed 4 bases and J 0 bases; nucleotides not matched to a gene: 8. CDR1 is MGHRA and CDR2 is YSYEKL in the germline V gene. This CDR3 is 16 amino acids long. The CDR3 loop reads CASSLWTGDMNTEAFF. The CDR3 coding sequence is TGCGCCAGCAGCCTCTGGACAGGAGATATGAACACTGAAGCTTTCTTT.

This clonotype was seen repeatedly, ten times or more. V gene TRBV6-1 combines with J gene TRBJ1-5; weak D call: TRBD1 (5 bases). Germline loops: CDR1 MNHNS, CDR2 SASEGT. V was shortened by 5 bases and J by 7 bases, with 18 bases between the two germline ends. The CDR3 runs to 15 residues. The CDR3 spells CASSTLDIPKQPQHF. CDR3 nucleotides: TGTGCCAGCAGTACGTTGGACATTCCAAAGCAGCCCCAGCATTTT.

This clonotype has a count of ten or more. V usage is TRBV7-9 and J usage is TRBJ2-5; 7 bases agree with TRBD1. Trimming cost V 5 bases and J 2 bases; bases outside gene matches: 5. CDR3 length equals 14 residues. From germline, CDR1 is SEHNR and CDR2 FQNEAQ (reference sequence). The CDR3 DNA follows: TGTGCCAGCAGCCTCCAGGGACAGCAAGAGACCCAGTACTTC. Protein product: CASSLQGQQETQYF. Supplemented by reference TRBV7-9 and TRBJ2-5, the full variable domain reads DTGVSQNPRHKITKRGQNVTFRCDPISEHNRLYWYRQTLGQGPEFLTYFQNEAQLEKSRLLSDRFSAERPKGSFSTLEIQRTEQGDSAMYLCASSLQGQQETQYFGPGTRLLVL.

V is TRBV6-2 or TRBV6-3 and J is TRBJ1-5; the D gene is possibly TRBD1 (5 bases). In germline, CDR1 is MNHEY, CDR2 SVGEGT. With 5 bases removed from V and 4 bases from J, the gap between germline ends came to 15 bases. There are 15 residues in the CDR3. The CDR3 reads CASSRLRGGNQPQHF. CDR3 DNA sequence: TGTGCCAGCAGTCGACTAAGGGGAGGTAATCAGCCCCAGCATTTT.

This chain links TRBV4-1 with TRBJ2-1, with 11 bases matching TRBD1. Germline trimming cut 0 bases from V and 3 bases from J; bases unmatched to any gene: 4. Germline values: CDR1 MGHRA, CDR2 YSYEKL. This CDR3 has 17 amino acids. CDR3 coding DNA: TGCGCCAGCAGCCAAGATCCCGGGACAGGGGGCTACAATGAGCAGTTCTTC. Protein: CASSQDPGTGGYNEQFF.

The chain is built from TRBV19 and TRBJ1-1, with a tentative D call TRBD1 (6 bases). The CDR3 is 13 amino acids. CDR1 and CDR2 (germline): LNHDA, SQIVND (reference sequence). V was clipped by 7 bases and J by 3 bases, with 12 bases between them. The CDR3 DNA reads as TGTGCCAGTACTCAGGGGTCTTACACTGAAGCTTTCTTT. It translates to CASTQGSYTEAFF.

This clonotype was recorded many times. This chain uses TRBV28 with TRBJ2-3; D remains unclear. Looked up from germline, CDR1 is MDHEN and CDR2 is SYDVKM. The CDR3 runs 15 residues. Trimming shortened V by 5 bases and J by 0 bases, and 12 bases separated the two germline ends. Written as DNA, the CDR3 is TGTGCCAGCAGTCCCATCCGTCCTAGCACAGATACGCAGTATTTT. This encodes CASSPIRPSTDTQYF.

As for this clonotype: This clone may be a read error of a much larger clone one base away. V gene TRBV7-6 combines with J gene TRBJ2-5; D could derive from TRBD1 or TRBD2 (5 bases each). Germline V lookup: CDR1 SGHVS, CDR2 FNYEAQ. This CDR3 region has 11 residues. The CDR3 DNA is TGTGCCAGCAGCTTAGGGGACGACCAGTCCTTC. Its translation: CASSLGDDQSF.

This clonotype came up a few times. The chain combines TRBV12-3 or TRBV12-4 with TRBJ2-3; D call uncertain. Trimming took 6 bases from V and 4 from J, leaving 8 bases between them. CDR3 length equals 12 residues. The CDR3 sequence: CASSDDSDTQYF. The CDR3 nucleotides read TGTGCCAGCAGCGACGACTCAGATACGCAGTATTTT.

This clonotype was seen a handful of times. The chain couples TRBV19 to TRBJ2-1; D perhaps matches TRBD2 (5 bases). CDR1 LNHDA and CDR2 SQIVND come from the germline V gene (reference sequence). CDR3 length equals 14 residues. V was clipped by 10 bases and J by 5 bases, with 18 bases between them. The CDR3 DNA sequence: TGTGCCACCAAACCTAGCATCCCCGACAATGAGCAGTTCTTC. Residues: CATKPSIPDNEQFF.

V gene TRBV6-2 or TRBV6-3 combines with J gene TRBJ2-2; D perhaps matches TRBD2 (6 bases). Germline CDR1 and CDR2: MNHEY and SVGEGT. The CDR3 is made up of 15 amino acids. Trimming removed 6 bases at V and 0 bases at J, with 11 bases between. As DNA, the CDR3 is TGTGCCAGCAGCGTGACGGGGGCGAACACCGGGGAGCTGTTTTTT. The encoded protein is CASSVTGANTGELFF.

The rearrangement links TRBV10-3 to TRBJ2-3; TRBD1 might be the D (5 bases). This CDR3 is 15 amino acids long. The germline CDR1 and CDR2 sequences are ENHRY and SYGVKD. V gave up 6 bases and J gave up 3 bases, with 16 bases separating them. CDR3 sequence (DNA): TGTGCCATCAGCCAACAGGAAGATGCGACAGATACGCAGTATTTT. Translation: CAISQQEDATDTQYF.